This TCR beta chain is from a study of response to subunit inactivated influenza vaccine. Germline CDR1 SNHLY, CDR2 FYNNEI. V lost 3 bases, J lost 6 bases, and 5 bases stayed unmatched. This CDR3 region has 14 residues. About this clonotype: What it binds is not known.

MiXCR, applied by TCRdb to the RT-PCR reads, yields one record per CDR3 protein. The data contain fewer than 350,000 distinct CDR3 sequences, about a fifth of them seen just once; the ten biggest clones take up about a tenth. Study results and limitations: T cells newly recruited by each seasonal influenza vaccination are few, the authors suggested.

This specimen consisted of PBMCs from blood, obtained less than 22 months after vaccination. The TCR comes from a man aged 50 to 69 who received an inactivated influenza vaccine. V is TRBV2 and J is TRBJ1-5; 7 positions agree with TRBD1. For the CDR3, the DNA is TGTGCCAGCAGTGACGGGACAGCAGGTCAGCCCCAGCATTTT. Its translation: CASSDGTAGQPQHF.